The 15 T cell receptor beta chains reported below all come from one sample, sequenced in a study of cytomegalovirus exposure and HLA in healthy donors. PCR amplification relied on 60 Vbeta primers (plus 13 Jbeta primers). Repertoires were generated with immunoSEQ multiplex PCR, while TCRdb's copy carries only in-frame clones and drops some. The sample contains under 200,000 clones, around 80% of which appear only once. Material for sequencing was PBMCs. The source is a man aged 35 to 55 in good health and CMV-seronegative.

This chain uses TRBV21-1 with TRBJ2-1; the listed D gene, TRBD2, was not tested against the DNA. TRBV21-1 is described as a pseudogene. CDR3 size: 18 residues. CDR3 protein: CASSKVRRRLAVWDEQFF. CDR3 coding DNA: TGTGCCAGCAGCAAAGTCCGGCGGAGGCTAGCAGTCTGGGATGAGCAGTTCTTC.

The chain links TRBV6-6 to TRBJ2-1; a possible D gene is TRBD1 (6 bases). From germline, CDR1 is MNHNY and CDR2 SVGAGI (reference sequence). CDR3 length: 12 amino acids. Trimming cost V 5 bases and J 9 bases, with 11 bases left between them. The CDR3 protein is CASSDRIREQFF. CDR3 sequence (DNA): TGTGCCAGCAGTGACAGGATCCGTGAGCAGTTCTTC.

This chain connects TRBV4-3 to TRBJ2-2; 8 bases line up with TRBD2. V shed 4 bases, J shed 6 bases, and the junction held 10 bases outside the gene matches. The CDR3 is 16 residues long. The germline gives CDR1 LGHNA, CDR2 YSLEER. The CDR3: CASSPTRAGVAGELFF. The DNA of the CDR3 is TGCGCCAGCAGCCCTACTAGAGCGGGAGTCGCCGGGGAGCTGTTTTTT.

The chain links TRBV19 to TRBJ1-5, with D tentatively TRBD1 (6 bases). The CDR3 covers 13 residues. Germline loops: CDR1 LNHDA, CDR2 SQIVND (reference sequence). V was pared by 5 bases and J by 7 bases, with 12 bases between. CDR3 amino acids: CASSPSGHQPQHF. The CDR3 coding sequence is TGTGCCAGTAGTCCCTCGGGACACCAGCCCCAGCATTTT.

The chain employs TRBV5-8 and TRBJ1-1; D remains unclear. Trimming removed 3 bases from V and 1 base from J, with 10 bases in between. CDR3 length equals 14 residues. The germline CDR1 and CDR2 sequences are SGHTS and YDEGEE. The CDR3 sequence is CASSSRVRNTEAFF. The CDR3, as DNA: TGTGCCAGCAGCTCCCGAGTACGGAACACTGAAGCTTTCTTT.

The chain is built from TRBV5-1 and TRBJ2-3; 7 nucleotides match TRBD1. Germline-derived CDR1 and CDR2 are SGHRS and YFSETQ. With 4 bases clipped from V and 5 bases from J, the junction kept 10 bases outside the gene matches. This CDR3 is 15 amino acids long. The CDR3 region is CASSGGYRGIDTQYF. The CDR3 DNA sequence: TGCGCCAGCAGCGGGGGATACAGGGGAATAGATACGCAGTATTTT.

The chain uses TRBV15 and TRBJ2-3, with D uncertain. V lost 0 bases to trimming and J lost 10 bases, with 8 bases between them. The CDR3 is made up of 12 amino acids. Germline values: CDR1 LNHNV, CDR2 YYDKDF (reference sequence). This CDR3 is CATSRDQPAQYF. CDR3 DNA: TGTGCCACCAGCAGAGACCAACCGGCGCAGTATTTT.

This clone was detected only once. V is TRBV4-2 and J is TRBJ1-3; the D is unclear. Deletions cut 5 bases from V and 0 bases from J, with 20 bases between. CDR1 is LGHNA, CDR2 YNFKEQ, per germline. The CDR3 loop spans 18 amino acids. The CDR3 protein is CASSKGSGRTSSGNTIYF. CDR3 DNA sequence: TGTGCCAGCAGCAAAGGAAGCGGGAGGACGAGCTCTGGAAACACCATATATTTT.

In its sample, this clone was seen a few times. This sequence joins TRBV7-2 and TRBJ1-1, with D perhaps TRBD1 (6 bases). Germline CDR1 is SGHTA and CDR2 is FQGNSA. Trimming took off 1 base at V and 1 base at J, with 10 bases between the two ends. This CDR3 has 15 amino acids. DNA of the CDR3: TGTGCCAGCAGCTTAGGGGGGACAAAGAACACTGAAGCTTTCTTT. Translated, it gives CASSLGGTKNTEAFF. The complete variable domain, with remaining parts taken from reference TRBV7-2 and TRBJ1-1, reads GAGVSQSPSNKVTEKGKDVELRCDPISGHTALYWYRQSLGQGLEFLIYFQGNSAPDKSGLPSDRFSAERTGGSVSTLTIQRTQQEDSAVYLCASSLGGTKNTEAFFGQGTRLTVV.

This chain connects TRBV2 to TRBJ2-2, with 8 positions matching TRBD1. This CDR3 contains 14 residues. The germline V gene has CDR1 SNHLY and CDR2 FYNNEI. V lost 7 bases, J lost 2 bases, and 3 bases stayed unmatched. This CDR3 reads CASIQGVNTGELFF. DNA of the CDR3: TGTGCCAGCATACAGGGGGTAAACACCGGGGAGCTGTTTTTT. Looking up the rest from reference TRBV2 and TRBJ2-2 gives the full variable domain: EPEVTQTPSHQVTQMGQEVILRCVPISNHLYFYWYRQILGQKVEFLVSFYNNEISEKSEIFDDQFSVERPDGSNFTLKIRSTKLEDSAMYFCASIQGVNTGELFFGEGSRLTVL.

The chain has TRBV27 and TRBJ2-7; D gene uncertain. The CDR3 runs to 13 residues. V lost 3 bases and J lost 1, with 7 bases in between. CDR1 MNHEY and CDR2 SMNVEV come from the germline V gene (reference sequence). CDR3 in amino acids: CASSLYISYEQYF. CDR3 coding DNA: TGTGCCAGCAGTTTGTACATTTCCTACGAGCAGTACTTC.

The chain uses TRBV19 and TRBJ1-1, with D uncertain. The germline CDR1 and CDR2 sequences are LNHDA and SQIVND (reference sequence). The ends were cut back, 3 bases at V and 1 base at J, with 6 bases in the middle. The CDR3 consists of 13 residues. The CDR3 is CASSISWNTEAFF. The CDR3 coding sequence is TGTGCCAGTAGTATTTCTTGGAACACTGAAGCTTTCTTT.

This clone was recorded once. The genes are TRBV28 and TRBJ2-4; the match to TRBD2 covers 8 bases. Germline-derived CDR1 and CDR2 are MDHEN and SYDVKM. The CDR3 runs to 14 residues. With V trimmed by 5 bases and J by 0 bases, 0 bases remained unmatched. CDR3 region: CASSAGGAKNIQYF. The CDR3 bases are TGTGCCAGCAGTGCGGGGGGAGCCAAAAACATTCAGTACTTC.

Here the CDR3 reads CASSLLRGRAGSDTQYF. CDR3 DNA sequence: TGTGCCAGCAGCTTATTACGCGGGAGGGCAGGATCAGATACGCAGTATTTT. V and J are TRBV7-2 and TRBJ2-3; 9 bases agree with TRBD2. J lost 4 bases, V lost 2 bases, and 10 bases had no gene match. Germline CDR1 reads SGHTA; CDR2 reads FQGNSA. This CDR3 is 17 amino acids long.

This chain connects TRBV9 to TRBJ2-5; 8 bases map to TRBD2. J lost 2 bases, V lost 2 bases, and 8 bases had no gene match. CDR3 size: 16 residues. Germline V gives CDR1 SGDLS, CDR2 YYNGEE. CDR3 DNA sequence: TGTGCCAGCAGCGTCGGGAGGGAGGGTACTCAAGAGACCCAGTACTTC. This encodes CASSVGREGTQETQYF.